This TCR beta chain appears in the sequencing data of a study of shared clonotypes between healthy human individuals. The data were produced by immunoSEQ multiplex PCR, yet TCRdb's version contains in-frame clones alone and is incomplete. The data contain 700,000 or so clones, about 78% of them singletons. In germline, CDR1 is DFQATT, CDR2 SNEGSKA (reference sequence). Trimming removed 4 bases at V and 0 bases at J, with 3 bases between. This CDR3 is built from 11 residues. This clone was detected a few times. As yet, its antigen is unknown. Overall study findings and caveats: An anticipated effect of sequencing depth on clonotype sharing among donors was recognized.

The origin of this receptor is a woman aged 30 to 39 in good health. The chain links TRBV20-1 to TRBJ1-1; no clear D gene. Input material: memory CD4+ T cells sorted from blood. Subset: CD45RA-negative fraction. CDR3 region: CSATVNTEAFF. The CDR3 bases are TGCAGTGCTACCGTGAACACTGAAGCTTTCTTT.